This TCR beta chain was identified during a study of blood T cell repertoires in COVID-19. About the study: In each case, the material was cDNA or gDNA derived from T cells, B-cell-depleted T cells, or PBMCs.

How the authors handled the data: Nucleated cell number was recorded as an estimate derived from reference gene primer amplification. Profiled with immunoSEQ multiplex PCR; TCRdb holds only in-frame clones, not every one. V and J calls plus clone size are reproduced from that table; the DNA served to infer D and trimming. The sample has 470,000 or so clones; roughly 85% are singletons. CDR3 length: 13 residues. V dropped 2 bases and J dropped 7 bases, with 12 bases sitting between them. From germline, CDR1 is SNHLY and CDR2 FYNNEI. Participants were aged about 18 to 90 years, lived in roughly 23 US areas, and enrolled virtually. Clinical history reported by participants formed the basis on which cohorts were assigned.

The receptor's source is a woman under 30 with acute COVID-19. This chain joins TRBV2 and TRBJ2-7, with D maybe TRBD2 (5 bases). Sequenced input: PBMCs or T cells enriched from blood (not recorded which). The CDR3 sequence is CASSESRGLEQYF. The CDR3 nucleotides read TGTGCCAGCAGTGAATCTCGGGGTTTAGAGCAGTACTTC. The full variable domain, in which reference TRBV2 and TRBJ2-7 provide the parts outside the CDR3, is EPEVTQTPSHQVTQMGQEVILRCVPISNHLYFYWYRQILGQKVEFLVSFYNNEISEKSEIFDDQFSVERPDGSNFTLKIRSTKLEDSAMYFCASSESRGLEQYFGPGTRLTVT.